This record covers a single T cell receptor (beta chain). The antigen this receptor binds is unknown. No much larger clone is present one base from it, and per-base qualities are unavailable. The sample belongs to a study of cytomegalovirus exposure and HLA in healthy donors (TCRdb year 2017). Turning to the overall study: In an earlier analysis of approximately 640 of the donors, 276 Gb of sequence data and 120 million or so unique TCR beta sequences from 180 million or so T cells were reported. Roughly 300 gigabases of sequencing data and approximately 85 million unique TCR sequences were included in an early release covering about 600 HLA-typed donors. The genetic ancestry cluster associated with self-reported Caucasian donors included 81% of the roughly 400 genotyped donors. The study was designed to test whether signatures of past pathogen exposure could be identified by cataloging public T cell receptors. The T cell repertoires of 550 to 850 subjects were profiled by immunosequencing and related to cytomegalovirus serostatus. A separate validation cohort of over 95 different subjects was used in addition to the approximately 640-subject first cohort. The study combined high-throughput TCR immunosequencing, statistical association of individual TCRs with disease status, and machine learning to predict cytomegalovirus infection status. To study patterns of TCR occurrence, a later analysis re-analyzed previously published TCR beta repertoires from just over 650 donors and added high-resolution HLA genotyping. Rather than drawing on any new phenotypic data, the later analysis identified candidate immune exposures from TCR beta sequences and the way those sequences occurred across donors. An earlier analysis of about 600 of the donors used high-throughput TCR beta sequencing to judge whether each TCR beta V gene segment behaved as functional or pseudogenic. Donor age, sex, ethnicity and CMV serostatus were collected together with the repertoire data. A later genetic analysis took genome-wide SNP genotypes for about 55% of the roughly 700 donors and used that subset as a discovery cohort. Every repertoire in the discovery cohort had been generated on one and the same sequencing platform. Both class I and class II loci were covered by HLA typing, at four-digit resolution. The number of donors typed differed by locus, with roughly 620-640 for A, B, C, DRB1 and DQB1, roughly 520 for DQA1, some 570 for DPA1, and around 430 for DPB1. Roughly five DR-DQ haplotypes were handled as single units for association and clustering because linkage in the cohort was strong. On average, around 240,000 unique TCR beta nucleotide sequences were sequenced per donor among 398 genotyped donors of the cohort, with roughly 18% of those sequences being non-productive.

The cohort consisted of 600 or so healthy bone marrow donors. Cohort members were all nominally healthy when sampled, although unrecorded immune exposures were likely present. The donor was CMV seronegative and was included in the group of a few hundred seronegative cohort members. Every donor gave a peripheral blood sample, and the peripheral blood mononuclear cells from that sample were used for TCR beta sequencing. The Qiagen DNeasy Blood Extraction Kit was used to extract genomic DNA from the blood cell samples. The protocol used for the library was the immunoSEQ multiplex PCR assay. A mixture of 60 forward primers for TCR Vbeta segments and 13 reverse primers for TCR Jbeta segments was used in the multiplex PCR. The CDR3 region of rearranged TCR beta genes was amplified from genomic DNA with a multiplex PCR assay. Amplified TCR beta libraries were sequenced as 87-base-pair reads on the Illumina HiSeq System. Per the source publication's procedure: A later analysis counted tens of millions of unique TCR beta chains across the 640 or so repertoires, and around 9.9 million of these chains were shared by at least two donors. Raw reads were error-corrected and collapsed into unique sequences by a nearest-neighbor algorithm in which closely related sequences were merged to remove PCR and sequencing errors. To assign V, D and J gene segments, CDR3 sequences were aligned to IMGT reference sequences. For a sequence to be retained, a match of at least six nucleotides was required to both a V gene segment and a J gene segment. Rearrangements were called productive when the CDR3 lacked stop codons and stayed in frame with V and J; all others were non-productive. CDR3 was defined by IMGT convention, running from the second conserved V-encoded cysteine to the conserved J-encoded phenylalanine. The earlier analysis of more than 450 of the donors excluded sequences that lacked an unambiguous match to a single V gene segment. In an earlier analysis of a few hundred of the donors, V segments were called functional above 56.7% productive rearrangements and were called segregating when the between-donor standard deviation exceeded 5%. A statistical classification framework was built to diagnose cytomegalovirus status from the catalog of TCR beta chain sequences. In a later analysis, V and J genes were assigned by comparing TCR nucleotide sequences against IMGT/GENE-DB human TR gene sequences. The TCRdist pipeline was used in a later analysis to assign CDR3 sequences and most-parsimonious VDJ recombination scenarios. In a later analysis, every TCR beta chain was defined by the combination of its CDR3 amino acid sequence and its V-gene family, and reads without a unique V-gene family were dropped. To address suspected cross-contamination and a sequencing artifact, a later analysis removed 592 highly shared, low-generation-probability nucleotide sequences. A later analysis calculated a clonal expansion index for each public chain from normalized within-repertoire ranks of inferred template counts. In a later analysis, generation probabilities were computed with a VDJ recombination model fitted to out-of-frame rearrangements, and the resulting probabilities were checked against IGoR. A later analysis scored TCR-TCR, TCR-HLA and TCR-CMV co-occurrence with hypergeometric tests, applying a repertoire-size bias correction to TCR pairs. To estimate false discovery rates, a later analysis permuted the HLA or CMV assignments 20 times. In a later analysis, co-occurring TCRs were grouped using DBSCAN, with TCRdist sequence similarity added in when clustering inside HLA-allele-positive subsets. Repertoires with fewer than 30,000 or more than 120,000 public chains were left out of co-occurrence clustering, as were roughly five repertoires with anomalous nucleotide sharing. TCRdb limited this immuneACCESS table to in-frame rearrangements with V and J called. A share of clones is missing; checked studies link under half to unresolved V genes, and the rest is unexplained. The V and J calls and clone size were taken over from that table, and D and trimming were inferred from the DNA. The table for this sample lists some 200,000 clones; approximately 82% of them were counted only once. The ten largest clones add up to 0.58% of the sample.

Measured from the cysteine to the phenylalanine, the CDR3 is 12 residues long. The DNA shown is the 36-base CDR3, in frame from base 1. CDR1 and CDR2 are read off the germline V gene (reference sequence) as MNHEY and SMNVEV. Relative to germline, V is 8 bases shorter and J is 7 bases shorter, with 11 bases between their ends. The full study reports these points: Several of the top co-occurrence clusters appeared to be linked to parvovirus B19, influenza, CMV and Epstein-Barr virus, according to a later analysis. Roughly uniform sequencing depth across donors was assumed in presence/absence analyses, although this assumption may not hold. Assigning TCR associations to individual alleles was difficult when HLA alleles, especially DR and DQ, strongly co-occurred. A later analysis found that most CMV-associated TCR beta chains appeared HLA-restricted, with HLA associations seemingly driven largely by CMV exposure. A total of about 180 TCR beta chains were listed by the study as associated with cytomegalovirus. A later analysis found that HLA-associated TCR beta chains were more clonally expanded and had lower generation probabilities than equally common non-associated chains. Some IMGT-functional V segments, including TRBV6-2 and TRBV6-3, could not be distinguished by the 87-base-pair reads and were therefore excluded. According to a later genetic analysis, donors in an Asian-associated ancestry cluster had fewer N-insertions in productive TCRs than the approximately 650-donor mean. Most TCR sequences were observed very rarely across donors, whereas some public TCRs were present in many individuals. Cytomegalovirus status was reported to be diagnosed by the classifier with high specificity and sensitivity in both the original and validation cohorts. The cohort was sequenced for TCR beta chains only, and without alpha or paired-chain data the features that could be detected were limited. The only immune exposure information available for the cohort was CMV serostatus. In a later genetic analysis, a missense DCLRE1C variant was associated with V-gene and J-gene trimming of TCR beta chains, and the association was replicated in an independent cohort. The earlier analysis of about 600 of the donors excluded about 16 rarely observed V segments, including chromosome 9 orphons, because counts were too low. A later analysis found that TCR association rates varied across HLA loci, with DRB1 alleles showing the most associated TCRs and HLA-C alleles the fewest. A later analysis associated approximately 17,000 TCR beta sequences with specific HLA alleles at a false discovery rate of 0.05. A cluster of highly shared sequence variants was judged likely to represent a technical artifact of the sequencing pipeline. A further reported finding was that TCR beta sequences accurately predicted the HLA-A and HLA-B alleles for most subjects in the first cohort. In an earlier analysis of roughly 500 of the donors, most TCR beta V segments appeared in productive rearrangements about 87% or about 30% of the time, broadly matching IMGT annotations. It was suggested by the authors that the approach could potentially be generalized to other disease states and immunological phenotypes. Linkage disequilibrium might explain the correlated functional status among segregating V segments, but an unknown experimental factor could not be ruled out. In vitro tests confirmed that a few of the cytomegalovirus-associated TCR beta chains recognize cytomegalovirus antigens. HLA typing was unavailable for some donors at each locus, so association tests used only the typed subset.

The source of this sequence is a woman aged 35 to 49 in good health and CMV-seronegative. The sequence is built from TRBV27 and TRBJ2-2; a tentative D call is TRBD2 (6 bases match). The sample taken for sequencing was PBMCs. The nucleotides read TGTGCCAGCTGGGGGGAGAGCGGGGAGCTGTTTTTT. Its protein reads: CASWGESGELFF.